This TCR beta chain was recovered during a study of tumor-infiltrating lymphocytes in glioblastoma multiforme. Turning to this clonotype: Its target is not known.

Germline assignment: CDR1 MNHEY and CDR2 SVGAGI. V shed 5 bases, J shed 4 bases, and the junction held 4 bases outside the gene matches. The CDR3 is 14 residues long. TCR beta libraries were built from RNA through three nested multiplex PCR rounds using modified ARM-PCR. Unique molecular identifiers were not described for the libraries. TCRdb ran MiXCR on the multiplex PCR reads and lists one entry per CDR3 protein. The sample lists under 35,000 distinct CDR3 sequences, around 55% occurring once. Whole-study findings and limits: Only one glioblastoma patient had TCR and mutation analysis. Clone frequencies may be distorted by unequal TCR transcripts per cell. No surface-marker sorting into functional T cell subtypes was done.

This rearrangement joins TRBV6-5 to TRBJ2-1, with TRBD2 matching over 8 bases. Sequenced input: brain tumor tissue. The clonotype was recovered from a male donor with glioblastoma. CDR3 region: CASSRGLAYNEQFF. CDR3 nucleotides: TGTGCCAGCAGTCGAGGACTAGCATACAATGAGCAGTTCTTC.